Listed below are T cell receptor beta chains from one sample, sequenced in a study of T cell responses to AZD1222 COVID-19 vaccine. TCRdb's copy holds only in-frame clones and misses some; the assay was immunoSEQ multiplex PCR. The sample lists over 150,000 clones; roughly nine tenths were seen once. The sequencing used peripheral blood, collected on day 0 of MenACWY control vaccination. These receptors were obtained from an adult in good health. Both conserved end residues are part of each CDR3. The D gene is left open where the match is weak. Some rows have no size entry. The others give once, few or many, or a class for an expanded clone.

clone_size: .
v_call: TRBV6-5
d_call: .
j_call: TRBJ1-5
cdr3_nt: TGTGCCAGCAGAGCAGGGGGCAATCAGCCCCAGCATTTT
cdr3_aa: CASRAGGNQPQHF

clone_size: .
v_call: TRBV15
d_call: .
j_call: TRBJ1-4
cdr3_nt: TGTGCCACCAGCCTCGGGAGCAGAGAGAGTGAAAAACTGTTTTTT
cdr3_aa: CATSLGSRESEKLFF

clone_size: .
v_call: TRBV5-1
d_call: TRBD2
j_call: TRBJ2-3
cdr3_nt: TGCGCCAGCAGCTCAGCCCTACTAGCGGGAGGGCCCACAGATACGCAGTATTTT
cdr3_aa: CASSSALLAGGPTDTQYF

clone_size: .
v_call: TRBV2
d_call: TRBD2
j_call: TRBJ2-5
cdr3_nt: TGTGCCAGCAGTGAAGCCCGACTAGCGGGACGGGGGACCCAGTACTTC
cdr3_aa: CASSEARLAGRGTQYF

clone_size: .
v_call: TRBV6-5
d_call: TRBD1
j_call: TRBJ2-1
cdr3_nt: TGTGCCAGCAGTACAGGACAGGGGAGGAATGAGCAGTTCTTC
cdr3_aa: CASSTGQGRNEQFF

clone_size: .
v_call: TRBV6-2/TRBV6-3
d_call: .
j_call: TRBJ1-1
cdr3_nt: TGTGCCAGCAGTTCCCGGAGCGAATTCACTGAAGCTTTCTTT
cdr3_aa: CASSSRSEFTEAFF

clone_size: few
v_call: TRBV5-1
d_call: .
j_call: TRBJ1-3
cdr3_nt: TGCGCCAGCAGCTTGGACGGAATTAGCTCTGGAAACACCATATATTTT
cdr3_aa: CASSLDGISSGNTIYF

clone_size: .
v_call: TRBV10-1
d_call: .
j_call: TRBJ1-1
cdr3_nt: TGCGCCAGCAGTAAATTGAACACTGAAGCTTTCTTT
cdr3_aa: CASSKLNTEAFF

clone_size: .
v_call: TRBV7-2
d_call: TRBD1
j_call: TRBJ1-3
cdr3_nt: TGTGCCAGCAGCGGGACAGGGGTCGGAAACACCATATATTTT
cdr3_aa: CASSGTGVGNTIYF

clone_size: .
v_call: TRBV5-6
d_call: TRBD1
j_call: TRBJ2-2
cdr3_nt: TGTGCCAGCAGCTTGGAGAGGGGGCGGACCGGGGAGCTGTTTTTT
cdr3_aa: CASSLERGRTGELFF

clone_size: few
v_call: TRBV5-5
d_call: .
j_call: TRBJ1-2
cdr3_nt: TGTGCCAGCAGCTTGGCCTTGAACGGCAACTATGGCTACACCTTC
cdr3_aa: CASSLALNGNYGYTF

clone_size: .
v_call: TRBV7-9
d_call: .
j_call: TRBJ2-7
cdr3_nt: TGTGCCAGCAGCTTCAGGGACGAGCAGTACTTC
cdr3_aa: CASSFRDEQYF

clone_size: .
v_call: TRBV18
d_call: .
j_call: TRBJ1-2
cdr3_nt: TGTGCCAGCTCACCATCTGGAACAGAGGGCAGCTATGGCTACACCTTC
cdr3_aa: CASSPSGTEGSYGYTF

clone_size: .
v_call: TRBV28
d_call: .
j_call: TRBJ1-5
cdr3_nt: TGTGCCAGCAGTTGGCGCAGGGTGTGGGGTCAGCCCCAGCATTTT
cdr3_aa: CASSWRRVWGQPQHF

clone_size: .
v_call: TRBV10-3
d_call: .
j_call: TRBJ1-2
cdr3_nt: TGTGCCATAGAAGACCGACAGACCAAAAAGGACGGCTACACCTTC
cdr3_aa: CAIEDRQTKKDGYTF

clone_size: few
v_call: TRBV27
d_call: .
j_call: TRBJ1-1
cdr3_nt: TGTGCCAGCAGTCGGGGCACTGAAGCTTTCTTT
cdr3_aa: CASSRGTEAFF

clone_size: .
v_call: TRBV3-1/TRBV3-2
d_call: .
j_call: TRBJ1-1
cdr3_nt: TGTGCCAGCAGCCAAGATAGTTTTACGGTGAACACTGAAGCTTTCTTT
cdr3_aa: CASSQDSFTVNTEAFF

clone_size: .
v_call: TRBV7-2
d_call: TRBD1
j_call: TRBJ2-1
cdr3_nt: TGTGCCAGCAGCTCCAGGGACAGGGGGCGGAATGAGCAGTTCTTC
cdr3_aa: CASSSRDRGRNEQFF

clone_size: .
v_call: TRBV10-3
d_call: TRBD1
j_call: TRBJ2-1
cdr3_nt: TGTGCCATCAGGAAACCACTGGGGACAGGGGGCAGCTGGGATGAGCAGTTCTTC
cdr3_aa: CAIRKPLGTGGSWDEQFF

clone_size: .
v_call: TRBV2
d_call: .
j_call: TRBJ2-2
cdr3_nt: TGTGCCAGCAGTCCTCCTAGCACCATGGGCACCGGGGAGCTGTTTTTT
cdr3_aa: CASSPPSTMGTGELFF

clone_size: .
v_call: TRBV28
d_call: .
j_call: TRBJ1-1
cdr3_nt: TGTGCCAGCATTGGCGACACTGAAGCTTTCTTT
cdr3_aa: CASIGDTEAFF

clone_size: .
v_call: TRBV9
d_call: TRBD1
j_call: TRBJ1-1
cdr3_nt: TGTGCCAGCAGCGGAACTCCGGGACAGATTAACATGAACACTGAAGCTTTCTTT
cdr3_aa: CASSGTPGQINMNTEAFF

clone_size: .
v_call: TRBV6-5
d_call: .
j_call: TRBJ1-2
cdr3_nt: TGTGCCACCGGGCGAAGGCTCGGCTATGGCTACACCTTC
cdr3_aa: CATGRRLGYGYTF

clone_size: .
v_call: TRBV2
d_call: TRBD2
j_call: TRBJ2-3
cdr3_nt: TGTGCCAGCATCGCGGGGCTAGCGGGTGCAGATACGCAGTATTTT
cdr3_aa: CASIAGLAGADTQYF

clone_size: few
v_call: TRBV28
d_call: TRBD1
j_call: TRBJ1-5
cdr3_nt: TGTGCCAGCAGTCCAGCAGGGGGCCGTCAGCCCCAGCATTTT
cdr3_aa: CASSPAGGRQPQHF

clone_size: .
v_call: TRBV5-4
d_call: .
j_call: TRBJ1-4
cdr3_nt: TGTGCCAGCAGCTCGCAGGAGAATGGTGAAAAACTGTTTTTT
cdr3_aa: CASSSQENGEKLFF

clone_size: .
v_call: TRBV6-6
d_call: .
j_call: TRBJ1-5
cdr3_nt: TGTGCCAGCAGTCCAGCCTCTGGACAGCCCCAGCATTTT
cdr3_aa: CASSPASGQPQHF

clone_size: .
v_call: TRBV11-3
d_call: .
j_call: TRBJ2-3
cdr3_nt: TGTGCCAGCAGCCCGACTTCTGGCGGGAAGGCAGATACGCAGTATTTT
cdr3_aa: CASSPTSGGKADTQYF

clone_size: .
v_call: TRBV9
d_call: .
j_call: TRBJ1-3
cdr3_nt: TGTGCCAGCAGCGTAGTTCCAGGGTCGACCTCTGGAAACACCATATATTTT
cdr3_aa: CASSVVPGSTSGNTIYF

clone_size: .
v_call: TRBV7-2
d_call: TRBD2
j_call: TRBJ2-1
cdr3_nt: TGTGCCAGCAGCCCCAGAAGCGGGGGGGCGGGATACGACAATGAGCAGTTCTTC
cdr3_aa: CASSPRSGGAGYDNEQFF

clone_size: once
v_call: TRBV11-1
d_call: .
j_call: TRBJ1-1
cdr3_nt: TGTGCCAGCAGCACAACAGGGAACACTGAAGCTTTCTTT
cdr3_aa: CASSTTGNTEAFF

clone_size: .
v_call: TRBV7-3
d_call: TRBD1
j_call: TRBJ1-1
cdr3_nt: TGTGCCAGCAGCTTGACAGGGGGCGCTGGCCACACTGAAGCTTTCTTT
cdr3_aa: CASSLTGGAGHTEAFF

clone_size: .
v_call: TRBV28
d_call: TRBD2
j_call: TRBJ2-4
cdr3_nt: TGTGCCAGCAGCCCCGGGGGGGCCAAAAACATTCAGTACTTC
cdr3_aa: CASSPGGAKNIQYF

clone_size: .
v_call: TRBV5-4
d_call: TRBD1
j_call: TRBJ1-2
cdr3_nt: TGTGCCAGCAGGACCGGGACAGGGTCATCCAACTTCGGCTACACCTTC
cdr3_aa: CASRTGTGSSNFGYTF

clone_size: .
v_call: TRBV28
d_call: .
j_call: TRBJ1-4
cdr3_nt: TGTGCCAGCAGTTTGAAAGGGGTGGAGGAAAAACTGTTTTTT
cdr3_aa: CASSLKGVEEKLFF

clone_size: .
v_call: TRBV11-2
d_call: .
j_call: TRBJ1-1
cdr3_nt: TGTGCCAGCAGCTTCCAGGGACGTCTTGAAGCTTTCTTT
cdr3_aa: CASSFQGRLEAFF

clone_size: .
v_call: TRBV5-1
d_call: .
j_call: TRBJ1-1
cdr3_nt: TGCGCCAGCAGCGTCCGGGAGGGATGGACTGAAGCTTTCTTT
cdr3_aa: CASSVREGWTEAFF

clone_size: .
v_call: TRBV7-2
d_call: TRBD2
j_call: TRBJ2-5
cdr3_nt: TGTGCCAGCAGCAAAGATAGTGCGGGAGAAGAGACCCAGTACTTC
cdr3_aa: CASSKDSAGEETQYF

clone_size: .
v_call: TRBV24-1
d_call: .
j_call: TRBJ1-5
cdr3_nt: TGTGCCACCAGTGGGCGACCCCAGCATTTT
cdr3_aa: CATSGRPQHF

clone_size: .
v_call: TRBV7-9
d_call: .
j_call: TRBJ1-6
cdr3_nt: TGTGCCAGCAGCACGGGGGGGCATTCACCCCTCCACTTT
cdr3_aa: CASSTGGHSPLHF

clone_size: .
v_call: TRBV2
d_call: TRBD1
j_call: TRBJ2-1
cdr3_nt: TGTGCCAGCAGGGATTTATCCGGGACAGGGCCGTACAATGAGCAGTTCTTC
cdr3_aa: CASRDLSGTGPYNEQFF

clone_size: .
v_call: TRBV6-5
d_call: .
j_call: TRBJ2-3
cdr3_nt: TGTGCCAGCAGTTACCAGTCGTCCAGGCGCCAGTATTTT
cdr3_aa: CASSYQSSRRQYF

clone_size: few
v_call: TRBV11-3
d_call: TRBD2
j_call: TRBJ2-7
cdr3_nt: TGTGCCAGCAGCGTTCCCTTGCGGGAGGGCCGGGTGCAGTACTTC
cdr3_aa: CASSVPLREGRVQYF

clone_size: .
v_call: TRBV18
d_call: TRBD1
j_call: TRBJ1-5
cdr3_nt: TGTGCCAGCTCACTGACAGGGGCTTCTAATCAGCCCCAGCATTTT
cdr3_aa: CASSLTGASNQPQHF

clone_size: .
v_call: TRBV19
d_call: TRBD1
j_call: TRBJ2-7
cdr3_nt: TGTGCCAGTAGGAGGGGACAGGAGCAGTACTTC
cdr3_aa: CASRRGQEQYF

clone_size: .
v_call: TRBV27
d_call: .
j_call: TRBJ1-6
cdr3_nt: TGTGCCAGCAGTCGTGGCTGGGGGCCTTTAAATTCACCCCTCCACTTT
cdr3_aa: CASSRGWGPLNSPLHF

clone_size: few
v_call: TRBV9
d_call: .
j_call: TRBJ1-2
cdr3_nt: TGTGCCAGCAGCGTAGCCCAACGGGCCATCGGCGCCTATGGCTACACCTTC
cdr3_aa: CASSVAQRAIGAYGYTF

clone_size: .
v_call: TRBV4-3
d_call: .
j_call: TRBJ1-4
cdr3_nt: TGCGCCAGCAGCCAAGATGGAGCGGGGGGTAATGAAAAACTGTTTTTT
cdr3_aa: CASSQDGAGGNEKLFF

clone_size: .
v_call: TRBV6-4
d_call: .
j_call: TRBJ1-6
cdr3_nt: TGTGCCAGCAGCTCCAGCCCGGGGGGTTCACCCCTCCACTTT
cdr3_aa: CASSSSPGGSPLHF

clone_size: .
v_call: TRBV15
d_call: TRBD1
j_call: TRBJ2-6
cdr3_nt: TGTGCCACCAGCGGAGGGACAGGGCGGCCTGGGGCCAACGTCCTGACTTTC
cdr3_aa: CATSGGTGRPGANVLTF

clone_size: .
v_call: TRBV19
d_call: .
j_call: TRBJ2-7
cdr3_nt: TGTGCCAGTAGTATAGATCCCGCCTCCTACGAGCAGTACTTC
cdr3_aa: CASSIDPASYEQYF

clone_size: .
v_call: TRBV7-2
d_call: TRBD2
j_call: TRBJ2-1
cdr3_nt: TGTGCCAGCAGGGCCGTAGCGGGAGCCTACAATGAGCAGTTCTTC
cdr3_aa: CASRAVAGAYNEQFF